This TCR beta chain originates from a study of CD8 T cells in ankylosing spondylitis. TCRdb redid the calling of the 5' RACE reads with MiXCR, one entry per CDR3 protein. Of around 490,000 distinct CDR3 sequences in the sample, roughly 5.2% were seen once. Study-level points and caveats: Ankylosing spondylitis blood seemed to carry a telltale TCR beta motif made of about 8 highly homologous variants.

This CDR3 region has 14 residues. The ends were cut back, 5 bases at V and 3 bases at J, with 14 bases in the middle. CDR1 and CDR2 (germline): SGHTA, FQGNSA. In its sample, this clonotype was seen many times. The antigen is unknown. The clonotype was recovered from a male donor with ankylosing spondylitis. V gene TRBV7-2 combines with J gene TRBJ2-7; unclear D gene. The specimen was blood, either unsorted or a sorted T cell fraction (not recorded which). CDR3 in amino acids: CASSPRSVYYEQYF. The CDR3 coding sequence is TGTGCCAGCAGCCCGCGGTCGGTGTACTACGAGCAGTACTTC. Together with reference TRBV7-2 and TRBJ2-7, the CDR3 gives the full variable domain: GAGVSQSPSNKVTEKGKDVELRCDPISGHTALYWYRQSLGQGLEFLIYFQGNSAPDKSGLPSDRFSAERTGGSVSTLTIQRTQQEDSAVYLCASSPRSVYYEQYFGPGTRLTVT.